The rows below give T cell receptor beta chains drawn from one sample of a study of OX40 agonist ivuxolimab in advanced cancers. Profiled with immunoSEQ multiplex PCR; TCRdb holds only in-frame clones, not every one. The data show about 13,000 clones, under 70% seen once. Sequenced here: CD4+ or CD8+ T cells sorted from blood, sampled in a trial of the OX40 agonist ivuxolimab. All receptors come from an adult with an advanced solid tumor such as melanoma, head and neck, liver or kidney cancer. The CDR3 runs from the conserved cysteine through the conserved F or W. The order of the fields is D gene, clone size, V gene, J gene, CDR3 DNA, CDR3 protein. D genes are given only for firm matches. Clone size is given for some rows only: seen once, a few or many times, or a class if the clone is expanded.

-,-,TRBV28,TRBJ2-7,TGTGCCAGCAGTTTCCCTGGGGGGTCGGTGTACGAGCAGTACTTC,CASSFPGGSVYEQYF
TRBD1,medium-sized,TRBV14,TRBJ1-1,TGTGCCAGCAGCCATACAGGGGCGGTCGCCACTGAAGCTTTCTTT,CASSHTGAVATEAFF
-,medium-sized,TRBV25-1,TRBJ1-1,TGTGCCAGCAGTAAGGGGGACTTTGAAGCTTTCTTT,CASSKGDFEAFF
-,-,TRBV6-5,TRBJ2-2,TGTGCCGCATTGGCCGGGGAGCTGTTTTTT,CAALAGELFF
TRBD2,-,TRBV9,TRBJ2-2,TGTGCCAGCAGCGCGGCGGGGGGAAACACCGGGGAGCTGTTTTTT,CASSAAGGNTGELFF
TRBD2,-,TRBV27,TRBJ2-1,TGTGCCAGCAGGGCGGGAGGACCCTACAATGAGCAGTTCTTC,CASRAGGPYNEQFF
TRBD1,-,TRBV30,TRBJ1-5,TGTGCCTGGAGTGTGACAGGGAATCAGCCCCAGCATTTT,CAWSVTGNQPQHF
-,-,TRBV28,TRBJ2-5,TGTGCCAGCAGACAGAATCGGTGGAAGGAAGAGACCCAGTACTTC,CASRQNRWKEETQYF
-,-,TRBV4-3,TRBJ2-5,TGCGCCAGCAGCCAAGTTACGGTAAATACCGGGACCCAGTACTTC,CASSQVTVNTGTQYF
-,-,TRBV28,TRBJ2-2,TGTGCCAGCAGTCCCCCCCGGGATCTTAGCGGGGAGCTGTTTTTT,CASSPPRDLSGELFF
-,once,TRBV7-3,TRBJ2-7,TGTGCCAGCAGCTTTAACCGCTACGAGCAGTACTTC,CASSFNRYEQYF
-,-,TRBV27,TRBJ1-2,TGTGCCAGCAGTCCCTCCCTGTTGGGGGGCTTATATGGCTACACCTTC,CASSPSLLGGLYGYTF
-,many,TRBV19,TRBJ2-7,TGTGCCAGTAGTTGGCTAGCGAATAAGGCCTACGAGCAGTACTTC,CASSWLANKAYEQYF
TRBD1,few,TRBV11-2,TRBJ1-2,TGTGCCAGCAGCCACGTTACTAGGGACAGGGGTAACTATGGCTACACCTTC,CASSHVTRDRGNYGYTF
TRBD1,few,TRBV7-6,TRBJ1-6,TGTGCCAGCAGCTCGACAGGGAAGGGCTCACCCCTCCACTTT,CASSSTGKGSPLHF
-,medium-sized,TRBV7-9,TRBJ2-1,TGTGCCAGCACCTTAGGGGGGGGAGGTGAGCAGTTCTTC,CASTLGGGGEQFF
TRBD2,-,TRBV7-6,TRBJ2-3,TGTGCCAGCAGCGGGGGGGGGCTAGCGGGCTCCTCTAGCACAGATACGCAGTATTTT,CASSGGGLAGSSSTDTQYF
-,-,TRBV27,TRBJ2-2,TGTGCCAGCAGTTTTTCCCACACCGGGGAGCTGTTTTTT,CASSFSHTGELFF
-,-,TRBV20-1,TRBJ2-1,TGCAGTGCTAGGGTCGTGCTTGAGCAGTTCTTC,CSARVVLEQFF
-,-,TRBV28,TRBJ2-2,TGTGCCAGCAGTTTTTACGGGACCGGCGGGGAGCTGTTTTTT,CASSFYGTGGELFF
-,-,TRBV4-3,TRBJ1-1,TGCGCCAGCAGCCAAGATGGGAAATCAACCAGGGAAGCTTTCTTT,CASSQDGKSTREAFF
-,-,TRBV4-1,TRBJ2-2,TGCGCCAGCAGCCTCAACGGCAGGGAGCTGTTTTTT,CASSLNGRELFF
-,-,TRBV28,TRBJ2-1,TGTGCCAGCAGTTTATTCCCCAGTGCGATTATAGGCGGGAAAGCGTCTTACAATGAGCAGTTCTTC,CASSLFPSAIIGGKASYNEQFF
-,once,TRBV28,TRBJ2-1,TGTGCCAGCGGACCCTACAATGAGCAGTTCTTC,CASGPYNEQFF
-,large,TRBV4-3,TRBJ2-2,TGCGCCAGCAGCCTTACAGACGGGGAGCTGTTTTTT,CASSLTDGELFF
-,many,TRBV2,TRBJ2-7,TGTGCCAGCATGGAGAGTGGGGGGATCTCCTACGAGCAGTACTTC,CASMESGGISYEQYF
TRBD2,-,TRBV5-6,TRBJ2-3,TGTGCCAGCAGATCCGGACTAGCGGGGGGGAATACGCAGTATTTT,CASRSGLAGGNTQYF
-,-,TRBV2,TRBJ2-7,TGTGCCAGCAGTTACCCGCCCTACGAGCAGTACTTC,CASSYPPYEQYF
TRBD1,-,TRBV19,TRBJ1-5,TGTGCCAGTAGTATCCAGCAGGGGGGGAATCAGCCCCAGCATTTT,CASSIQQGGNQPQHF
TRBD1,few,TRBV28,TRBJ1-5,TGTGCCAGCAGTTCGGGACAGGGGTATCAGCCCCAGCATTTT,CASSSGQGYQPQHF
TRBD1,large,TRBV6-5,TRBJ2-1,TGTGCCAGCAGTTACAGACAGGGGCAGGATGAGCAGTTCTTC,CASSYRQGQDEQFF
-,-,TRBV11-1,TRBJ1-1,TGTGCCAGCAGCTTACCAGAGCGAAGGGGACGCGCTTTCTTT,CASSLPERRGRAFF
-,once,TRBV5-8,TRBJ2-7,TGTGCCAGTGGCGGGCGGTCCTACGAGCAGTACTTC,CASGGRSYEQYF
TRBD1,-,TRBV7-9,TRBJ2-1,TGTGCCAGCAGCCCCGGGACAGGGAACAATGAGCAGTTCTTC,CASSPGTGNNEQFF